This entry features one T cell receptor (beta chain) sequence. These data come from a study of blood T cell repertoires in COVID-19. Per the study methods: Researchers report that nucleated cell counts were estimated from reference gene primer amplification. Data came from immunoSEQ multiplex PCR; TCRdb stores just in-frame clones and leaves some out. Clone size and the V and J calls come from that table; the DNA yielded D and trimming. The sample carries about 46,000 clones, 75% to 90% recorded once. The CDR3 is 15 residues long. Trimming left V 1 base short and J 2 bases short, with 11 bases between. Germline CDR1 and CDR2: LGHDT and YNNKEL (reference sequence).

The TCR was taken from a human donor in a cohort sampled during active COVID-19. The donor label of this sample is uncertain. The chain joins TRBV3-1 (or the pseudogene TRBV3-2) to TRBJ1-1; unclear D gene. Sequencing was performed on peripheral blood. The CDR3 here is CASSQGPGTNTEAFF. The CDR3 DNA reads as TGTGCCAGCAGCCAAGGTCCGGGTACCAACACTGAAGCTTTCTTT.